Each of the 30 T cell receptor beta chains below was sequenced from the same sample in a study of cytomegalovirus exposure and HLA in healthy donors (dated by TCRdb to about 2017). Preparation of the library involved the immunoSEQ multiplex PCR assay. The multiplex PCR relied on a mix of 60 forward primers for TCR Vbeta segments and 13 reverse primers for TCR Jbeta segments. Held by TCRdb, this immuneACCESS table contains in-frame sequences only and omits some clones. Under half of the omission traces to an unresolved V gene where checked; the cause of the rest is unknown. Here the sample has 200,000 or so clones; roughly 83% occur a single time. Of the sample, roughly 0.7% is held by the ten largest clones. The sequencing sample was made of PBMCs. These receptors originate from a boy between 2 and 10 years old in good health and CMV-seronegative.

This chain connects TRBV4-1 to TRBJ2-5, with D maybe TRBD1 (5 bases). From germline, CDR1 is MGHRA and CDR2 YSYEKL. This CDR3 spans 16 amino acids. The ends were cut back, 5 bases at V and 5 bases at J, with 21 bases in the middle. The DNA of the CDR3 is TGCGCCAGCAGCATAAGGCAAGGGGTTGATGGGGAGACCCAGTACTTC. Translation: CASSIRQGVDGETQYF.

V gene TRBV6-5 combines with J gene TRBJ1-4; no definite D call. Germline lookup yields CDR1 MNHEY and CDR2 SVGAGI. This CDR3 comprises 13 residues. With 5 bases removed from V and 5 bases from J, the gap between germline ends came to 9 bases. In DNA form, the CDR3 reads TGTGCCAGCAGTCCCCCGGGGAATGAAAAACTGTTTTTT. Translation gives CASSPPGNEKLFF.

Remarks on this clone: Given the absence of the conserved phenylalanine or tryptophan at the CDR3 end, a read error is likely. The DNA is left out, because the CDR3 cannot be placed on it with certainty; the CDR3 is given as TCRdb lists it. The chain recombines TRBV5-8 with TRBJ1-4; whether TRBD1, the table's D call, matches the DNA was not checked. The CDR3 length equals 10 residues, ends included. Germline lookup yields CDR1 SGHTS and CDR2 YDEGEE. The CDR3: CASSLGQGAY.

The chain couples TRBV5-4 to TRBJ2-7; TRBD1 matches 7 bases. Germline V gene data show CDR1 as SGHNT and CDR2 as YYREEE (reference sequence). The CDR3 extends over 14 amino acids. V was pared by 1 base and J by 2 bases, with 3 bases of the junction left unmatched. The CDR3 spells CASSLSTGPYEQYF. DNA of the CDR3: TGTGCCAGCAGCTTGTCGACAGGGCCCTACGAGCAGTACTTC. The full variable domain, rest sourced from reference TRBV5-4 and TRBJ2-7, is ETGVTQSPTHLIKTRGQQVTLRCSSQSGHNTVSWYQQALGQGPQFIFQYYREEENGRGNFPPRFSGLQFPNYSSELNVNALELDDSALYLCASSLSTGPYEQYFGPGTRLTVT.

The chain couples TRBV5-1 to TRBJ2-3, with D tentatively TRBD2 (6 bases). This CDR3 has 14 residues. V was pared by 2 bases and J by 2 bases, with 9 bases between. Germline assignment: CDR1 SGHRS and CDR2 YFSETQ. The CDR3, as DNA: TGCGCCAGCAGCTTAGGCGGGGACACAGATACGCAGTATTTT. Its translation: CASSLGGDTDTQYF.

The rearrangement links TRBV5-1 to TRBJ2-5, with TRBD1 identical over 7 bases. Matching the DNA end better, TRBJ2-7 makes the J call doubtful. The CDR3 loop spans 14 amino acids. Germline-derived CDR1 and CDR2 are SGHRS and YFSETQ. Here the CDR3 reads CASSYRDSGYEQYF. The CDR3 coding sequence is TGCGCCAGCAGCTACCGGGACAGTGGCTACGAGCAGTACTTC.

The chain joins TRBV11-2 to TRBJ2-1; no firm D call. The CDR3 totals 15 residues. CDR1 and CDR2 (germline): SGHAT, FQNNGV. V was trimmed by 2 bases and J by 0 bases, leaving 8 bases between them. The CDR3 DNA reads as TGTGCCAGCAGCTTATATGTGAGCTCCTACAATGAGCAGTTCTTC. Its protein is CASSLYVSSYNEQFF.

The chain carries TRBV2 and TRBJ1-6; TRBD1 aligns across 8 bases. The V gene's germline CDR1 is SNHLY and CDR2 FYNNEI. The CDR3 extends over 16 amino acids. Trimming removed 5 bases from V and 0 bases from J; junction bases left unmatched: 3. The CDR3 here is CASSTTGGSYNSPLHF. The CDR3 DNA sequence: TGTGCCAGCAGTACCACAGGGGGCTCCTATAATTCACCCCTCCACTTT.

The chain recombines TRBV7-9 with TRBJ2-7; 12 bases are shared with TRBD1. The CDR3 is 16 residues long. The V segment lost 2 bases and the J segment 7 bases; nucleotides outside the gene matches: 9. The germline CDR1 and CDR2 sequences are SEHNR and FQNEAQ (reference sequence). The CDR3: CASSLPGTGGLREQYF. The CDR3 coding sequence is TGTGCCAGCAGCTTACCCGGGACAGGGGGCTTAAGGGAGCAGTACTTC. Complete variable domain (other parts from reference TRBV7-9 and TRBJ2-7): DTGVSQNPRHKITKRGQNVTFRCDPISEHNRLYWYRQTLGQGPEFLTYFQNEAQLEKSRLLSDRFSAERPKGSFSTLEIQRTEQGDSAMYLCASSLPGTGGLREQYFGPGTRLTVT.

This chain connects TRBV9 to TRBJ2-5; possibly TRBD1 for D (6 bases). The CDR3 length is 14 residues. In germline, CDR1 is SGDLS, CDR2 YYNGEE. V was cut by 8 bases and J by 2 bases, with 16 bases left in between. CDR3 in amino acids: CASTSSRGQETQYF. The CDR3 DNA reads TGTGCCAGTACTTCTAGCAGGGGACAAGAGACCCAGTACTTC.

This chain links TRBV7-9 with TRBJ2-5, with TRBD1 identical over 7 bases. Judging by the DNA end, TRBJ2-7 fits better; the J call may be wrong. The CDR3 consists of 17 residues. Per germline, CDR1 SEHNR and CDR2 FQNEAQ (reference sequence). The DNA for the CDR3 is TGTGCCAGCAGCGGACCCGTACAGGGGAGTCAGTCCTACGAGCAGTACTTC. Its translation: CASSGPVQGSQSYEQYF.

This clone occurred once. This rearrangement joins TRBV5-4 to TRBJ2-5, with a possible D match to TRBD1 (6 bases). The length of the CDR3 is 14 residues. Germline V gives CDR1 SGHNT, CDR2 YYREEE (reference sequence). V was trimmed by 2 bases and J by 5 bases, leaving 13 bases between them. The CDR3 nucleotides are TGTGCCAGCAGCTTCGGACAGCCAGGGGAGACCCAGTACTTC. It translates to CASSFGQPGETQYF.

The chain recombines TRBV27 with TRBJ1-1, with no clear D. V shed 3 bases and J shed 1 base, with 6 bases lying between them. Germline V gene lookup returns CDR1 MNHEY and CDR2 SMNVEV (reference sequence). There are 13 residues in the CDR3. CDR3 in amino acids: CASSFYRNTEAFF. The CDR3 DNA sequence: TGTGCCAGCAGTTTTTATAGGAACACTGAAGCTTTCTTT.

To note about this clone: At the DNA level, this CDR3 is encoded by other sequences in the same sample as well. The rearrangement links TRBV7-9 to TRBJ2-1, with TRBD2 as a possible D gene (6 bases). Trimming took 5 bases from V and 2 from J, leaving 16 bases between them. This CDR3 is built from 16 residues. In germline, CDR1 is SEHNR, CDR2 FQNEAQ (reference sequence). The CDR3 DNA is TGTGCCAGCAGCCCCCGCGGAGGGAGCGCCTACAATGAGCAGTTCTTC. Its protein is CASSPRGGSAYNEQFF.

The rearrangement links TRBV29-1 to TRBJ1-2; D is unclear. Trimming pared 0 bases from V and 6 bases from J, leaving 17 bases between. The CDR3 is made up of 15 amino acids. Germline CDR1 reads SQVTM; CDR2 reads ANQGSEA. CDR3 DNA: TGCAGCGTTGAAGATCTTTATGGGGAGAAGGATGGCTACACCTTC. Translated: CSVEDLYGEKDGYTF.

V and J are TRBV19 and TRBJ1-2, with 7 bases aligning to TRBD1. The junction had 8 bases not matched to a gene; V was cut back by 3 bases and J by 4 bases. Looked up from germline, CDR1 is LNHDA and CDR2 is SQIVND (reference sequence). The CDR3 sequence is 15 residues long. DNA of the CDR3: TGTGCCAGTAGTATTCCACGGACAGGCCCCTATGGCTACACCTTC. It translates to CASSIPRTGPYGYTF.

The chain uses TRBV9 and TRBJ2-1; D might be TRBD2 (5 bases). Germline CDR1 SGDLS, CDR2 YYNGEE. Trimming took 5 bases from V and 2 from J, leaving 8 bases between them. This CDR3 is built from 13 residues. CDR3 DNA sequence: TGTGCCAGCAGTGGGAGCACCTACAATGAGCAGTTCTTC. Its protein is CASSGSTYNEQFF.

The chain couples TRBV19 to TRBJ2-7; 8 bases line up with TRBD1. Unmatched junction bases numbered 8, after V lost 7 bases and J lost 3 bases. This CDR3 region has 14 residues. The germline CDR1 and CDR2 sequences are LNHDA and SQIVND (reference sequence). CDR3 loop: CASTDRTGRYEQYF. The CDR3 bases are TGTGCCAGTACCGATAGGACAGGGCGCTACGAGCAGTACTTC.

This clone was counted between two and nine times. The rearrangement uses TRBV6-6 and TRBJ1-2, with D possibly being TRBD1 (6 bases). V gave up 5 bases and J gave up 7 bases, with 17 bases separating them. The germline V gene has CDR1 MNHNY and CDR2 SVGAGI (reference sequence). The CDR3 contains 14 residues. Written as DNA, the CDR3 is TGTGCCAGCAGTGACCCCGGGACAATAAGTGGCTACACCTTC. Its protein is CASSDPGTISGYTF.

The rearrangement joins TRBV6-1 to TRBJ1-2, with a possible D match to TRBD1 (6 bases). V gave up 1 base and J gave up 8 bases, with 11 bases separating them. The CDR3 loop spans 13 amino acids. The germline V gene encodes CDR1 MNHNS and CDR2 SASEGT. CDR3 nucleotide sequence: TGTGCCAGCAGTGAAGGCTCAGGGGACGGCTACACCTTC. Protein product: CASSEGSGDGYTF.

In its sample, this clone was seen a few times. The chain links TRBV29-1 to TRBJ1-1; TRBD1 is a possible D gene (6 bases). Germline CDR1 is SQVTM and CDR2 is ANQGSEA. Trimming stripped 3 bases from V and 3 bases from J, with 11 bases between. This CDR3 is built from 13 residues. The CDR3 loop is CSVEYRVDTEAFF. DNA of the CDR3: TGCAGCGTTGAGTACAGGGTTGACACTGAAGCTTTCTTT.

The chain links TRBV7-3 to TRBJ1-1; 10 bases fit TRBD1. The germline V gene encodes CDR1 SGHTA and CDR2 FQGTGA. J lost 11 bases, V lost 4 bases, and 13 bases had no gene match. This CDR3 has 15 residues. CDR3 in amino acids: CASSSTGTGAAYAFF. The DNA of the CDR3 is TGTGCCAGCAGCTCCACCGGGACAGGGGCGGCGTATGCTTTCTTT.

The chain employs TRBV7-9 and TRBJ1-5, with TRBD1 identical over 8 bases. Germline V gene data show CDR1 as SEHNR and CDR2 as FQNEAQ (reference sequence). Trimming removed 4 bases from V and 6 bases from J; junction bases left unmatched: 5. This CDR3 contains 14 residues. Written as DNA, the CDR3 is TGTGCCAGCAGCTCGGACAGGGAAGGTCAGCCCCAGCATTTT. It codes for CASSSDREGQPQHF.

The chain combines TRBV30 with TRBJ1-1, with D unclear. This CDR3 comprises 15 residues. V was clipped by 0 bases and J by 0 bases, with 11 bases between them. The germline V gene has CDR1 GTSNPN and CDR2 SVGIG (reference sequence). CDR3 sequence reads: CAWSVRQEVNTEAFF. For the CDR3, the DNA is TGTGCCTGGAGTGTACGGCAAGAGGTGAACACTGAAGCTTTCTTT.

This chain connects TRBV6-6 to TRBJ2-3; 7 bases line up with TRBD2. Germline V gene data show CDR1 as MNHNY and CDR2 as SVGAGI (reference sequence). CDR3 size: 14 residues. With V trimmed by 1 base and J by 9 bases, 7 bases remained unmatched. The CDR3 loop reads CASSYLTSANTQYF. DNA of the CDR3: TGTGCCAGCAGTTACTTAACTAGCGCCAACACGCAGTATTTT.

The rearrangement joins TRBV7-2 to TRBJ2-5; D remains unclear. This CDR3 comprises 15 residues. Between the trimmed V and J ends, which lost 1 base and 1 base, there was a span of 10 bases. The germline V gene encodes CDR1 SGHTA and CDR2 FQGNSA. The CDR3 loop reads CASSLVVGSQETQYF. The DNA of the CDR3 is TGTGCCAGCAGCTTAGTTGTGGGCTCCCAAGAGACCCAGTACTTC.

CDR3 amino acids: CASSVLASSYEQYF. The CDR3, as DNA: TGTGCCAGCAGCGTTTTAGCTAGCTCCTACGAGCAGTACTTC. This chain joins TRBV9 and TRBJ2-7, with D uncertain. Per germline, CDR1 SGDLS and CDR2 YYNGEE. The CDR3 has 14 residues. The germline V and J ends were trimmed by 2 bases and 0 bases, with 9 bases remaining between them.

Here the CDR3 reads CASSLAGTGTNEQYF. For the CDR3, the DNA is TGTGCCAGCAGCTTAGCGGGGACAGGGACTAACGAGCAGTACTTC. This chain connects TRBV7-8 to TRBJ2-7; 9 nucleotides match TRBD1. Germline values: CDR1 SGHVS, CDR2 FQNEAQ. J lost 5 bases, V lost 0 bases, and 5 bases had no gene match. The CDR3 covers 15 residues.

V gene TRBV21-1 combines with J gene TRBJ2-3; no DNA check was done on the table's D call, TRBD1. TRBV21-1 is shown as a pseudogene. CDR3 length: 13 residues. CDR3 nucleotide sequence: TGTGCCAGTTCAGGGGCGCGGACAGATACGCAGTATTTT. This translates into CASSGARTDTQYF.

The V and J genes are TRBV4-1 and TRBJ2-5, with D uncertain. Trimming cost V 0 bases and J 5 bases, with 7 bases left between them. The CDR3 is 13 amino acids. Germline lookup yields CDR1 MGHRA and CDR2 YSYEKL. The CDR3 is CASSQEGSETQYF. The DNA of the CDR3 is TGCGCCAGCAGCCAAGAGGGTAGCGAGACCCAGTACTTC.